A single sample is the source of the 23 T cell receptor beta chains below, sequenced in a study of molecular identifiers for immune sequencing clone quantification. TCRdb fed the PCR reads into MiXCR, producing one record per CDR3 protein. The sample has approximately 500,000 distinct CDR3 sequences; approximately 25% are singletons. Material for sequencing was naive CD8+ T cells from blood, with Jurkat cell RNA spiked in. Subset defined: FACS-sorted CD8+CD4-CCR7+CD45RA+ naive T cells. These TCRs come from a human donor in good health. Some libraries in this study had Jurkat cell RNA spiked in.

Of note for this clonotype: The missing conserved phenylalanine or tryptophan at the end of this CDR3 makes a read error likely. The rearrangement uses TRBV19 and TRBJ2-1, with 11 bases matching TRBD2. The CDR3 is 15 residues long. Per the germline V gene, CDR1 is LNHDA and CDR2 is SQIVND (reference sequence). V shed 6 bases and J 4 bases; nucleotides not matched to a gene: 5. This CDR3 reads CASSLGLAGYNEQFL. CDR3 nucleotide sequence: TGTGCCAGTAGCCTCGGACTAGCGGGTTACAATGAGCAGTTCCTC.

This clonotype was counted between two and nine times. V usage is TRBV29-1 and J usage is TRBJ2-7; D possibly corresponds to TRBD1 (5 bases). The ends were cut back, 4 bases at V and 3 bases at J, with 13 bases in the middle. Germline lookup yields CDR1 SQVTM and CDR2 ANQGSEA. This CDR3 is built from 13 residues. This chain's CDR3 is CSVVIQGNYEQYF. The CDR3 bases are TGCAGCGTTGTCATCCAGGGCAACTACGAGCAGTACTTC.

The table lists this clonotype with a few counts. The chain is built from TRBV7-9 and TRBJ1-2; D not resolved. Germline V lookup: CDR1 SEHNR, CDR2 FQNEAQ (reference sequence). CDR3 size: 16 residues. The ends were cut back, 2 bases at V and 5 bases at J, with 18 bases in the middle. In DNA, the CDR3 is TGTGCCAGCAGCTTATCCCCATCCGGGGTCGGATATGGCTACACCTTC. Translation gives CASSLSPSGVGYGYTF.

In its sample, this clonotype was seen many times. V is TRBV30 and J is TRBJ2-1; D is perhaps TRBD1 (5 bases). Deletions cut 3 bases from V and 10 bases from J, with 7 bases between. Germline CDR1 is GTSNPN and CDR2 is SVGIG (reference sequence). The CDR3 consists of 10 residues. The CDR3, as DNA: TGTGCCTGGAGAAGACAGGAGCAGTTCTTC. Translating gives CAWRRQEQFF.

The chain couples TRBV27 to TRBJ2-7, with D perhaps TRBD1 (5 bases). The V end was cut by 6 bases, the J end by 7 bases, with 16 bases between. In germline, CDR1 is MNHEY, CDR2 SMNVEV (reference sequence). The CDR3 has 13 residues. The CDR3 is CASSHGHFLEQYF. CDR3 coding DNA: TGTGCCAGCAGCCATGGACATTTTTTGGAGCAGTACTTC.

Details on this clonotype: Germline is not matched at one junction end, which may reflect a read error. V is TRBV25-1 and J is TRBJ1-6; 7 bases align to TRBD1. CDR1 is MGHDK and CDR2 is SYGVNS in the germline V gene. This CDR3 is built from 15 residues. In DNA form, the CDR3 reads TGTGCCAGCAGGAACCCAGGGGGTAGTGATTCCCCCCTCCCCTTT. Translated, it gives CASRNPGGSDSPLPF.

There are many counts of this clonotype. This chain uses TRBV29-1 with TRBJ2-5; 7 nucleotides match TRBD2. This CDR3 region has 13 residues. Germline-derived CDR1 and CDR2 are SQVTM and ANQGSEA. The trim removed 3 bases at V and 5 bases at J, leaving 6 bases unmatched. In DNA form, the CDR3 reads TGCAGCGTTGACGGCGGGAGCTCGGAGACCCAGTACTTC. Translated, it gives CSVDGGSSETQYF.

This clonotype was seen repeatedly, ten times or more. The chain's CDR3 is CASSNLDSTDTQYF. In DNA form, the CDR3 reads TGTGCCAGCAGTAACCTGGACAGCACAGATACGCAGTATTTT. V gene TRBV27 combines with J gene TRBJ2-3, with D hard to call. The CDR3 is 14 residues long. V dropped 5 bases and J dropped 0 bases, with 9 bases sitting between them. Germline CDR1 is MNHEY and CDR2 is SMNVEV (reference sequence).

This clonotype turned up a few times. V and J are TRBV12-3 or TRBV12-4 and TRBJ2-3, with D perhaps being TRBD1 or TRBD2 (5 bases each). The V gene lost 7 bases and the J gene lost 0 bases, with 11 bases spanning the gap. The CDR3 loop spans 14 amino acids. CDR3: CASNSGTSTDTQYF. The DNA for the CDR3 is TGTGCCAGCAATTCCGGGACCAGCACAGATACGCAGTATTTT.

V and J are TRBV6-2 or TRBV6-3 and TRBJ2-7; 9 bases are a match to TRBD2. Per the germline V gene, CDR1 is MNHEY and CDR2 is SVGEGT. Losses at the gene ends were 2 bases for V and 4 bases for J; bases not matched to a gene: 9. The CDR3 runs 16 residues. The CDR3 region is CASSYTTSGATYEQYF. CDR3 in DNA: TGTGCCAGCAGTTACACGACTAGCGGAGCCACATACGAGCAGTACTTC.

In the case of this clonotype: One end of the junction varies from germline; a read error may be responsible. This chain joins TRBV5-3 and TRBJ2-7; no reliable D call. TRBV5-3 is identified as an open reading frame with a role that is uncertain. CDR3 length: 15 amino acids. CDR3: CASSLESGAPHEQYF. In DNA, the CDR3 is TGTGCCAGCAGCTTGGAATCGGGTGCCCCTCACGAGCAGTACTTC.

This clonotype was counted at least ten times. This sequence joins TRBV4-1 and TRBJ1-1, with 9 bases aligning to TRBD1. Trimming at V came to 4 bases and at J to 5 bases, leaving 17 bases not matched to a gene. From germline, CDR1 is MGHRA and CDR2 YSYEKL. This CDR3 region has 18 residues. The CDR3 DNA sequence: TGCGCCAGCAGCCCCGACGCCGGGACAGGGCCGTGGGGGACTGAAGCTTTCTTT. This encodes CASSPDAGTGPWGTEAFF.

On this clonotype itself: The CDR3 does not close with the conserved phenylalanine or tryptophan, likely indicating a read error. The CDR3 DNA is TGTGCCAGCAGCCAAAGGGACACCAACAATGAGCAGTTCAAC. Residues: CASSQRDTNNEQFN. This rearrangement joins TRBV7-8 to TRBJ2-1; tentative D call: TRBD1 (6 bases). This CDR3 has 14 amino acids. Trimming pared 5 bases from V and 5 bases from J, leaving 13 bases between. Germline loops: CDR1 SGHVS, CDR2 FQNEAQ.

Remarks on this clonotype: This may be a read error, as it is one base from a much larger clone. V is TRBV7-9 and J is TRBJ2-5, with no clear D. The CDR3 sequence is 12 residues long. Germline values: CDR1 SEHNR, CDR2 FQNEAQ (reference sequence). CDR3 nucleotides: TGTACCAGCAGCTTAGAGTTCTATTCTCAGTACTTC. This codes for CTSSLEFYSQYF.

This clonotype was seen only a few times. This chain joins TRBV6-5 and TRBJ2-7; TRBD1 is a possible D gene (6 bases). Per germline, CDR1 MNHEY and CDR2 SVGAGI. The CDR3 is 13 amino acids. V lost 5 bases to trimming and J lost 5 bases, with 13 bases between them. The CDR3 bases are TGTGCCAGCAGTGGGGGCAGGGTGCACGAGCAGTACTTC. It codes for CASSGGRVHEQYF.

This clonotype showed up many times. The chain carries TRBV4-1 and TRBJ2-7, with 7 bases identical to TRBD1. Germline V gives CDR1 MGHRA, CDR2 YSYEKL. The length of the CDR3 is 14 residues. The V and J ends lost 5 bases and 3 bases, in that order; junction bases with no gene match: 7. CDR3 amino acids: CASSVRTGNYEQYF. The DNA of the CDR3 is TGCGCCAGCAGCGTAAGGACAGGCAACTACGAGCAGTACTTC.

The chain recombines TRBV6-5 with TRBJ2-2; D possibly uses TRBD1 or TRBD2 (5 bases each). The CDR3 runs to 12 residues. Trimming cost V 2 bases and J 8 bases, with 6 bases left between them. Germline values: CDR1 MNHEY, CDR2 SVGAGI. CDR3: CASSYEGGELFF. Here the CDR3 DNA reads TGTGCCAGCAGTTACGAGGGGGGGGAGCTGTTTTTT.

A remark on this clonotype: A read error is likely, as this CDR3 ends without the conserved phenylalanine or tryptophan. The J gene is TRBJ2-7, the V gene TRBV20-1; D is unresolved. Trimming left V 5 bases short and J 4 bases short, with 9 bases between. Germline CDR1 DFQATT, CDR2 SNEGSKA (reference sequence). This CDR3 is built from 11 residues. Here the CDR3 DNA reads TGCAGTGCTCCGTGGATGTACGAGCAGTACCTC. It yields the protein CSAPWMYEQYL.

Of note for this clonotype: Compared with germline, one end of the junction differs, possibly owing to a read error. CDR3 protein: CASSIDRGLNTKAFF. The DNA of the CDR3 is TGTGCCAGCAGCATAGACAGGGGTCTGAACACTAAAGCTTTCTTT. The V call is TRBV12-3 or TRBV12-4, the J call TRBJ1-1; 8 bases fit TRBD1. The CDR3 loop spans 15 amino acids.

The genes are TRBV6-2 or TRBV6-3 and TRBJ2-5; 9 nucleotides match TRBD1. Germline loops: CDR1 MNHEY, CDR2 SVGEGT. This CDR3 spans 15 amino acids. V lost 8 bases to trimming and J lost 5 bases; unmatched junction nucleotides: 12. The DNA for the CDR3 is TGTGCCAGCCTTCCGCGGACAGGGGTGATGGAGACCCAGTACTTC. This translates into CASLPRTGVMETQYF.

V and J are TRBV12-3 or TRBV12-4 and TRBJ2-1; weak D call: TRBD1 (5 bases). The V and J ends lost 5 bases and 4 bases respectively, with 18 bases between them. The CDR3 has 16 residues. CDR3 region: CASSPHLVGRYNEQFF. CDR3 coding DNA: TGTGCCAGCAGTCCCCACTTGGTGGGGCGGTACAATGAGCAGTTCTTC.

CDR3: CASRPGTGGWRYEQYF. CDR3 bases: TGTGCCAGCCGCCCAGGGACAGGGGGTTGGCGGTACGAGCAGTACTTC. V and J are TRBV7-9 and TRBJ2-7; 11 bases are a match to TRBD1. Trimming took 8 bases from V and 4 from J; bases not matched to a gene: 13. CDR1 and CDR2 (germline): SEHNR, FQNEAQ (reference sequence). The CDR3 covers 16 residues.

Note on this clonotype: One end of the junction fails to match germline, which may point to a read error. The chain is built from TRBV7-2 and TRBJ1-3, with D hard to call. The CDR3 sequence is 14 residues long. Germline lookup yields CDR1 SGHTA and CDR2 FQGNSA. In DNA, the CDR3 is TGTGCCAGCATCTCTGGACTCTCTGGAAACCCCATATATTTT. This translates into CASISGLSGNPIYF.